This entry lists 9 T cell receptor beta chains sequenced from one sample in a study of beta chain features in type 1 diabetes. General study points: When Type 1 diabetes patients were examined, their TCRB CDR3s proved moderately but significantly shorter in all four CD4+ subsets.

Sequenced material consisted of expressed TCRB transcripts (all of the isolated RNA was reverse transcribed). Data came from immunoSEQ multiplex PCR; TCRdb stores just in-frame clones and leaves some out. The repertoire holds hundreds of thousands of clones, with over 9.5% as singletons. Antigens of these TCRs are unknown. The sequenced material came from naive CD4+ T cells from blood. The receptor set was obtained from a woman younger than 35 with type 1 diabetes.

This clone showed up just a few times. In nucleotides, the CDR3 is TGCGCCAGCAGCCCCCTAACAGGACCGCGCCCCCTCAATGAGCAGTTCTTC. Protein product: CASSPLTGPRPLNEQFF. The rearrangement links TRBV4-1 to TRBJ2-1, with D possibly matching TRBD1 (5 bases). The germline gives CDR1 MGHRA, CDR2 YSYEKL. Trimming took off 4 bases at V and 6 bases at J, with 22 bases between the two ends. CDR3 size: 17 residues.

A few counts support this clone. The V gene is TRBV19, the J gene TRBJ1-4; D is perhaps TRBD1 (6 bases). V gave up 8 bases and J gave up 3 bases, with 10 bases separating them. CDR1 LNHDA and CDR2 SQIVND come from the germline V gene (reference sequence). The CDR3 runs to 13 residues. The CDR3 spells CASCPGANEKLFF. The CDR3 DNA reads as TGTGCCAGTTGTCCAGGGGCTAATGAAAAACTGTTTTTT.

This clone turned up a few times. The J gene is TRBJ1-5, the V gene TRBV5-6, with unresolved D. This CDR3 region has 15 residues. CDR1 and CDR2 (germline): SGHDT, YYEEEE. Between the trimmed V and J ends, which lost 4 bases and 2 bases, there was a span of 13 bases. CDR3: CASSLASVGNQPQHF. CDR3 in DNA: TGTGCCAGCAGCCTGGCGAGTGTGGGCAATCAGCCCCAGCATTTT.

This clone has more than one count but fewer than ten. The chain recombines TRBV5-4 with TRBJ2-3; weak D call: TRBD2 (6 bases). Trimming shortened V by 2 bases and J by 6 bases, and 13 bases separated the two germline ends. The germline CDR1 and CDR2 sequences are SGHNT and YYREEE (reference sequence). The CDR3 length is 14 residues. CDR3 sequence reads: CASSFDLALDTQYF. CDR3 bases: TGTGCCAGCAGCTTTGATCTAGCGCTGGATACGCAGTATTTT. The variable domain in full, completed from reference TRBV5-4 and TRBJ2-3, reads ETGVTQSPTHLIKTRGQQVTLRCSSQSGHNTVSWYQQALGQGPQFIFQYYREEENGRGNFPPRFSGLQFPNYSSELNVNALELDDSALYLCASSFDLALDTQYFGPGTRLTVL.

The J gene is TRBJ1-5, the V gene TRBV9; D might be TRBD1 (6 bases). Trimming cost V 3 bases and J 6 bases, with 13 bases left between them. The CDR3 extends over 14 amino acids. Germline CDR1 reads SGDLS; CDR2 reads YYNGEE. Here the CDR3 DNA reads TGTGCCAGCAGCGGGGGGCAGCCAAGTCAGCCCCAGCATTTT. This gives the protein CASSGGQPSQPQHF.

This chain connects TRBV7-2 to TRBJ2-7; a weak D match, TRBD1 (5 bases). CDR1 and CDR2 (germline): SGHTA, FQGNSA. The CDR3 length is 14 residues. Between the trimmed V and J ends, which lost 2 bases and 3 bases, there was a span of 11 bases. Here the CDR3 reads CASSLRRGNYEQYF. Here the CDR3 DNA reads TGTGCCAGCAGCTTAAGAAGGGGAAACTACGAGCAGTACTTC.

V and J are TRBV2 and TRBJ2-3, with 7 bases aligning to TRBD2. After removal of 2 bases from V and 0 bases from J, the junction contained 2 bases not matched to a gene. There are 15 residues in the CDR3. CDR1 and CDR2 (germline): SNHLY, FYNNEI. The CDR3 here is CASSERLASTDTQYF. The CDR3 DNA sequence: TGTGCCAGCAGTGAAAGACTAGCTAGCACAGATACGCAGTATTTT.

V and J are TRBV11-1 and TRBJ1-1, with D maybe TRBD1 (5 bases). CDR1 and CDR2 from the germline V gene are SGHAT and FQDESV (reference sequence). Trimming took 4 bases from V and 6 from J, leaving 12 bases between them. The length of the CDR3 is 13 residues. The CDR3 DNA follows: TGTGCCAGCAGCTCCAGGGTGTCCGCTGAAGCTTTCTTT. Translating gives CASSSRVSAEAFF.

This clone was detected a few times. V and J are TRBV19 and TRBJ1-5, with D uncertain. The germline V gene has CDR1 LNHDA and CDR2 SQIVND (reference sequence). The ends were cut back, 5 bases at V and 3 bases at J, with 11 bases in the middle. The CDR3 covers 14 residues. In DNA, the CDR3 is TGTGCCAGTAGTTTCCTACCACTCAATCAGCCCCAGCATTTT. This gives the protein CASSFLPLNQPQHF.